The T cell receptor (beta chain) under discussion was sequenced for a study of PD-1 blockade in classical Hodgkin lymphoma. Study-wide background: Intravenous delivery of nivolumab at 3 mg/kg to patients occurred every 2 weeks. Study-level findings and limits: Anyone who began nivolumab under 1 year after ASCT was excluded. Reports indicated that newly diagnosed patients had lower baseline TCR diversity than healthy donors did. Prior to therapy, complete responders displayed diversity much like that of newly diagnosed patients.

The CDR3 spans 13 residues. Trimming cost V 0 bases and J 5 bases, with 8 bases left between them. CDR1 is SGHKS and CDR2 is YYEKEE in the germline V gene (reference sequence). Relapse after autologous stem cell transplantation occurred in every patient, and brentuximab vedotin exposure varied. Repertoires were generated with immunoSEQ multiplex PCR, while TCRdb's copy carries only in-frame clones and drops some. The sample shows about 94,000 clones, 89% of them seen only once. A remark on this clone: Its antigen is as yet unknown.

The sequence came from a human donor with classical Hodgkin lymphoma. The gene calls are TRBV5-5 and TRBJ2-5; no clear D gene. Sequenced material: peripheral blood mononuclear cells (PBMCs), taken before the second cycle of nivolumab. The chain's CDR3 is CASSLAPLETQYF. DNA of the CDR3: TGTGCCAGCAGCTTGGCCCCCCTGGAGACCCAGTACTTC. Full variable domain (missing parts from reference TRBV5-5 and TRBJ2-5): DAGVTQSPTHLIKTRGQQVTLRCSPISGHKSVSWYQQVLGQGPQFIFQYYEKEERGRGNFPDRFSARQFPNYSSELNVNALLLGDSALYLCASSLAPLETQYFGPGTRLLVL.